Following are 10 T cell receptor beta chains from one sample sequenced in a study of blood T cell repertoires in COVID-19. Clones were sequenced by immunoSEQ multiplex PCR, and TCRdb holds only the in-frame ones, with some missing. In the table there are approximately 73,000 clones, 89% of which are singletons. Sequencing used peripheral blood. Receptors were obtained from a man older than 75 with acute or convalescent COVID-19.

This clone was found once. V usage is TRBV28 and J usage is TRBJ1-1; D is ambiguous. V was trimmed by 2 bases and J by 5 bases, leaving 12 bases between them. Germline CDR1 reads MDHEN; CDR2 reads SYDVKM. This CDR3 is 14 amino acids long. The CDR3 region is CASSLRGIRTEAFF. Written as DNA, the CDR3 is TGTGCCAGCAGTTTAAGAGGTATTCGGACTGAAGCTTTCTTT.

The chain recombines TRBV10-1 with TRBJ2-5; 8 bases line up with TRBD2. Trimming at V came to 0 bases and at J to 4 bases, leaving 4 bases not matched to a gene. Germline values: CDR1 WNHNN, CDR2 SYGVQD (reference sequence). CDR3 length: 15 residues. The CDR3 protein is CASSESGSGGETQYF. Written as DNA, the CDR3 is TGCGCCAGCAGTGAGTCTGGGAGCGGGGGAGAGACCCAGTACTTC.

DNA of the CDR3: TGCAGCGCCACCAGCGGGCCAAATCAGCCCCAGCATTTT. Translated: CSATSGPNQPQHF. This rearrangement joins TRBV29-1 to TRBJ1-5; D unclear. The CDR3 is made up of 13 amino acids. Germline assignment: CDR1 SQVTM and CDR2 ANQGSEA. The V end lost 7 bases, the J end lost 4 bases, and 14 bases lay between the germline ends.

The J gene is TRBJ2-1, the V gene TRBV19, with 8 bases fitting TRBD2. Germline lookup yields CDR1 LNHDA and CDR2 SQIVND (reference sequence). The CDR3 has 16 residues. The ends lost 5 bases at V and 6 bases at J; junction bases unmatched: 12. The CDR3 DNA reads TGTGCCAGTAGTCCCCTAGGAGCGGGAGTAAGCAATGAGCAGTTCTTC. The encoded protein is CASSPLGAGVSNEQFF.

The gene calls are TRBV7-9 and TRBJ2-7; tentative D call: TRBD1 (5 bases). Germline V lookup: CDR1 SEHNR, CDR2 FQNEAQ (reference sequence). CDR3 length: 13 amino acids. The germline V and J ends were trimmed by 4 bases and 0 bases, with 7 bases remaining between them. DNA of the CDR3: TGTGCCAGCAGCTCCACAGGCTCCTACGAGCAGTACTTC. Encoded protein: CASSSTGSYEQYF.

This clone was seen only once. This sample also contains other DNA sequences that code for the same CDR3. CDR3 loop: CASSRGLSYGYTF. CDR3 in DNA: TGTGCCAGCAGTCGAGGGTTGTCCTATGGCTACACCTTC. J is TRBJ1-2 and V is TRBV6-5; D gene unclear. In germline, CDR1 is MNHEY, CDR2 SVGAGI. This CDR3 has 13 residues. Deletions cut 5 bases from V and 4 bases from J, with 11 bases between.

The chain recombines TRBV2 with TRBJ1-5; D remains unclear. The germline CDR1 and CDR2 sequences are SNHLY and FYNNEI. The CDR3 has 14 residues. Trimming cost V 6 bases and J 5 bases, with 14 bases left between them. The CDR3 DNA sequence: TGTGCCAGCAGGGACTACGCGGACTATCAGCCCCAGCATTTT. Protein sequence: CASRDYADYQPQHF. The full variable domain, in which reference TRBV2 and TRBJ1-5 provide the parts outside the CDR3, is EPEVTQTPSHQVTQMGQEVILRCVPISNHLYFYWYRQILGQKVEFLVSFYNNEISEKSEIFDDQFSVERPDGSNFTLKIRSTKLEDSAMYFCASRDYADYQPQHFGDGTRLSIL.

This rearrangement joins TRBV11-2 to TRBJ2-5, with D perhaps matching TRBD2 (7 bases). V dropped 1 base and J dropped 3 bases, with 15 bases sitting between them. The CDR3 contains 16 residues. Germline values: CDR1 SGHAT, CDR2 FQNNGV. The CDR3 region has the DNA TGTGCCAGCAGCTTAGCAGGCGGGGGCCCCGAAGAGACCCAGTACTTC. Translated, it gives CASSLAGGGPEETQYF. The full variable domain, rest sourced from reference TRBV11-2 and TRBJ2-5, is EAGVAQSPRYKIIEKRQSVAFWCNPISGHATLYWYQQILGQGPKLLIQFQNNGVVDDSQLPKDRFSAERLKGVDSTLKIQPAKLEDSAVYLCASSLAGGGPEETQYFGPGTRLLVL.

The J gene is TRBJ2-5, the V gene TRBV6-6, with 10 nucleotides matching TRBD2. The V gene end was trimmed by 5 bases and the J gene end by 5 bases; junction bases not matched to a gene: 8. This CDR3 has 15 residues. CDR1 MNHNY and CDR2 SVGAGI come from the germline V gene (reference sequence). CDR3 in amino acids: CASSTGAGGPETQYF. CDR3 bases: TGTGCCAGCAGTACGGGAGCGGGGGGGCCGGAGACCCAGTACTTC.

This clone was seen ten or more times. The rearrangement links TRBV4-1 to TRBJ1-4; D is unresolved. Germline CDR1 MGHRA, CDR2 YSYEKL. Trimming stripped 7 bases from V and 0 bases from J, with 18 bases between. The CDR3 covers 17 residues. CDR3 DNA sequence: TGCGCCAGCACCCCGGAGGAAAGTGCTTCAACTAATGAAAAACTGTTTTTT. It codes for CASTPEESASTNEKLFF.